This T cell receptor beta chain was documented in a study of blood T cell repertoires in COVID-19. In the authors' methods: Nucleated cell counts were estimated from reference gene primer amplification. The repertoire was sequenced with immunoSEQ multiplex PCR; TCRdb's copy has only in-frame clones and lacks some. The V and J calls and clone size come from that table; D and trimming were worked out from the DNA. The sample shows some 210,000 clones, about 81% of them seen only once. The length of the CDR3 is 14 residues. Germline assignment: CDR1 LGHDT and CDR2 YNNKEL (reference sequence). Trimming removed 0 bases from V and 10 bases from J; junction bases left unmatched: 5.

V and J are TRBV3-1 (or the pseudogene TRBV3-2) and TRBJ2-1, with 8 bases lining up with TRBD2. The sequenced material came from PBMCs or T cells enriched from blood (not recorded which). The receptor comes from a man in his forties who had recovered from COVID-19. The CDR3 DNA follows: TGTGCCAGCAGCCAAGAGGAACTAGCGGCAGAGCAGTTCTTC. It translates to CASSQEELAAEQFF.